This TCR beta chain came from a study of CD4 T cells in relation to SARS-CoV-2 and coronaviruses. On the study more broadly: The restricting HLA molecule for shared crossreactive spike epitopes was mapped.

Findings and limits, study-wide: Roughly 69% of donors had memory CD4+ clonotypes crossrecognizing SARS-CoV-2 and common cold coronavirus spike. Compared with monoreactive clones, crossreactive clones showed significantly weaker SARS-CoV-2 expansion.

Repertoires were generated with immunoSEQ multiplex PCR, while TCRdb's copy carries only in-frame clones and drops some. Among tens of thousands of clones listed, around 86% were seen once. The CDR3 has 12 amino acids. V gave up 6 bases and J gave up 10 bases; unmatched junction bases: 6. CDR1 and CDR2 from the germline V gene are SNHLY and FYNNEI. Unexposed donor CD4+ T cells date from 2011-2018, before the COVID-19 pandemic. Naive and memory CD4+ T cells came from enriched cryopreserved PBMCs. Notes on this clone: Its antigen is as yet unknown.

The source is a human donor in good health. The J gene is TRBJ2-1, the V gene TRBV2; TRBD2 agrees at 7 bases. Sequenced material: memory CD4+ T cells from PBMCs. CDR3 sequence (DNA): TGTGCCAGCAGCCCTACTAGCGTAGAGCAGTTCTTC. Protein: CASSPTSVEQFF.